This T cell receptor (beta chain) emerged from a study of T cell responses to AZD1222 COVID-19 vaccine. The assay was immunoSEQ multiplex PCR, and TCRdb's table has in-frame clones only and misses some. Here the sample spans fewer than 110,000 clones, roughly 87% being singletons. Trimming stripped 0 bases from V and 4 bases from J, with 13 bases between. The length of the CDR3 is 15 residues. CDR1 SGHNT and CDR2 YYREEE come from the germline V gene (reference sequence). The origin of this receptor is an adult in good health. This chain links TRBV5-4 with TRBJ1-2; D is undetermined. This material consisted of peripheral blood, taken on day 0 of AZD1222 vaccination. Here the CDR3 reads CASSLESGGSYGYTF. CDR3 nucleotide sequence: TGTGCCAGCAGCTTGGAGTCAGGAGGATCCTATGGCTACACCTTC.